This T cell receptor (beta chain) was observed in a study of blood T cell repertoires in COVID-19. Study details: Acute and convalescent COVID-19 samples came from the United States, Italy and Spain.

V was pared by 5 bases and J by 3 bases, with 6 bases of the junction left unmatched. The CDR3 extends over 14 amino acids. The V gene's germline CDR1 is LNHDA and CDR2 SQIVND (reference sequence). Only in-frame clones appear in the TCRdb table, and some are missing; sequencing was by immunoSEQ multiplex PCR. This table holds over 150,000 clones, roughly 84% found once. This chain connects TRBV19 to TRBJ2-7; 8 bases line up with TRBD2. The TCR was taken from a man younger than 35 with active or convalescent COVID-19. The sequencing input was peripheral blood. Here the CDR3 DNA reads TGTGCCAGTAGTCCCCGGGGGGGTTACTACGAGCAGTACTTC. This gives the protein CASSPRGGYYEQYF. The complete variable domain, with remaining parts taken from reference TRBV19 and TRBJ2-7, reads DGGITQSPKYLFRKEGQNVTLSCEQNLNHDAMYWYRQDPGQGLRLIYYSQIVNDFQKGDIAEGYSVSREKKESFPLTVTSAQKNPTAFYLCASSPRGGYYEQYFGPGTRLTVT.